The sequence of this TCR beta chain was determined in a study of T cells after yellow fever vaccination. Study-level information: Those fractions that held only low numbers of cells were prepared using the SMART-Seq v4 Ultra Low Input RNA kit.

V shed 5 bases, J shed 3 bases, and the junction held 10 bases outside the gene matches. The CDR3 runs to 14 residues. Germline CDR1 reads DFQATT; CDR2 reads SNEGSKA (reference sequence). This clonotype has only a few counts. No antigen is known for it. Production of TCR cDNA was by 5'RACE template switching, which also added a universal primer site and UMIs. TCRdb reprocessed the 5' RACE reads with MiXCR, giving one entry per CDR3 protein. The sample shows about 73,000 distinct CDR3 sequences, around 7.3% of them seen only once. Study results and limitations: CD4 and CD8 compartments shared a small share of clonotypes. The secondary T-cell response peaked on day 5, not day 15, but was weaker.

The chain combines TRBV20-1 with TRBJ2-7, with 7 bases lining up with TRBD1. The material was CD8+ T cells sorted from PBMCs, obtained on the day of the yellow fever booster vaccination. The sequence was collected from a man aged 25 to 45 who received the YFV17D yellow fever vaccine. In DNA form, the CDR3 reads TGCAGTGCTGAAACCGGGACAGATATCTACGAGCAGTACTTC. This codes for CSAETGTDIYEQYF.